The 32 T cell receptor beta chains below come from one sample, sequenced in a study of chemoradiotherapy in HPV16-positive cancers. Assay used: immunoSEQ multiplex PCR; TCRdb lists only in-frame clones, some missing. Among 4,000 to 5,000 clones listed, roughly 90% were seen once. Sequenced material: tumor tissue, taken from a patient who underwent chemoradiotherapy. These receptors came from a human donor with HPV-associated anogenital cancer.

Here the CDR3 DNA reads TGCGCCAGCAGCTTGGGGAACACAGGGGACCTTTTGAACACCGGGGAGCTGTTTTTT. It is translated as CASSLGNTGDLLNTGELFF. The chain employs TRBV5-1 and TRBJ2-2; 7 bases are a match to TRBD1. J lost 1 base, V lost 0 bases, and 12 bases had no gene match. Germline V gene sequence: CDR1 SGHRS, CDR2 YFSETQ. This CDR3 has 19 amino acids.

The rearrangement joins TRBV5-6 to TRBJ1-5; D gene uncertain. Trimming shortened V by 2 bases and J by 3 bases, and 9 bases separated the two germline ends. This CDR3 has 14 amino acids. Germline assignment: CDR1 SGHDT and CDR2 YYEEEE. The CDR3 loop reads CASSFHGFNQPQHF. In DNA form, the CDR3 reads TGTGCCAGCAGCTTTCACGGTTTCAATCAGCCCCAGCATTTT.

This clone was recorded once. The chain combines TRBV7-9 with TRBJ2-3; D possibly corresponds to TRBD2 (6 bases). V was clipped by 5 bases and J by 0 bases, with 9 bases between them. Germline V CDR1 and CDR2: SEHNR, FQNEAQ (reference sequence). The CDR3 sequence is 14 residues long. The CDR3 nucleotides read TGTGCCAGCAGCCCGAGCGGGAGCACAGATACGCAGTATTTT. Amino acid sequence: CASSPSGSTDTQYF.

The chain joins TRBV2 to TRBJ2-1; TRBD2 matches 9 bases. V lost 6 bases to trimming and J lost 10 bases; unmatched junction nucleotides: 16. Per germline, CDR1 SNHLY and CDR2 FYNNEI. The CDR3 is 16 amino acids. The CDR3 region is CASRRHATSGLREQFF. The CDR3 coding sequence is TGTGCCAGCAGAAGGCATGCGACTAGCGGACTTAGGGAGCAGTTCTTC.

The rearrangement joins TRBV9 to TRBJ2-3; D call uncertain. Trimming took 0 bases from V and 2 from J, leaving 13 bases between them. CDR1 and CDR2 from the germline V gene are SGDLS and YYNGEE. CDR3 length: 16 amino acids. In DNA, the CDR3 is TGTGCCAGCAGCGTAGCTATCATGGGTACCACAGATACGCAGTATTTT. Its translation is CASSVAIMGTTDTQYF.

The genes are TRBV2 and TRBJ2-1, with 12 bases fitting TRBD1. Trimming at V came to 6 bases and at J to 7 bases, leaving 4 bases not matched to a gene. Germline V lookup: CDR1 SNHLY, CDR2 FYNNEI. The CDR3 is made up of 14 amino acids. Here the CDR3 DNA reads TGTGCCAGCAGCGCGGGACAGGGGGCGAATGAGCAGTTCTTC. Translating gives CASSAGQGANEQFF.

The chain joins TRBV7-8 to TRBJ2-1, with 10 positions matching TRBD2. Germline values: CDR1 SGHVS, CDR2 FQNEAQ. The CDR3 contains 14 residues. V lost 7 bases and J lost 3; bases outside the gene matches: 3. The CDR3 reads CASIKRGGYNEQFF. The CDR3, as DNA: TGTGCCAGCATCAAGCGGGGGGGCTACAATGAGCAGTTCTTC.

This clone was detected once. This chain links TRBV28 with TRBJ2-5; D is perhaps TRBD1 or TRBD2 (7 bases each). This CDR3 comprises 16 residues. V was trimmed by 6 bases and J by 4 bases, leaving 21 bases between them. Germline-derived CDR1 and CDR2 are MDHEN and SYDVKM. The CDR3 coding sequence is TGTGCCAGCAGCACCCCCGGGGAGGGGGCACGAGAGACCCAGTACTTC. Translating it yields CASSTPGEGARETQYF.

The table lists this clone with a count of one. V gene TRBV5-8 combines with J gene TRBJ2-1; D is unclear. Germline V gene data show CDR1 as SGHTS and CDR2 as YDEGEE. The CDR3 consists of 17 residues. The V and J ends lost 4 bases and 9 bases respectively, with 26 bases between them. The CDR3 region has the DNA TGTGCCAGCAGCGGAAGACTGGACCCAAGCCTCCCCGGTGAGCAGTTCTTC. Protein: CASSGRLDPSLPGEQFF.

The chain has TRBV5-8 and TRBJ2-1; perhaps TRBD2 as D (6 bases). CDR3 length: 15 amino acids. The V and J ends lost 6 bases and 2 bases respectively, with 15 bases between them. From germline, CDR1 is SGHTS and CDR2 YDEGEE. CDR3 region: CASTLGAGTYNEQFF. The CDR3 nucleotides read TGTGCCAGCACTCTAGGGGCGGGAACCTACAATGAGCAGTTCTTC.

This clone was recorded only once. The chain couples TRBV11-2 to TRBJ1-1; 10 bases agree with TRBD1. The CDR3 has 15 amino acids. V was clipped by 1 base and J by 5 bases; unmatched bases: 4. Germline V gene data show CDR1 as SGHAT and CDR2 as FQNNGV. The CDR3 DNA reads TGTGCCAGCAGCTTAGCAGGACAGGGGGGGACTGAAGCTTTCTTT. This codes for CASSLAGQGGTEAFF.

The V gene is TRBV11-1, the J gene TRBJ2-3, with 9 positions matching TRBD2. Germline V gene data show CDR1 as SGHAT and CDR2 as FQDESV (reference sequence). V shed 2 bases, J shed 2 bases, and the junction held 2 bases outside the gene matches. This CDR3 is 15 amino acids long. The DNA of the CDR3 is TGTGCCAGCAGCTTACTAGCGGGACCCACAGATACGCAGTATTTT. It encodes CASSLLAGPTDTQYF.

V usage is TRBV14 and J usage is TRBJ1-2; tentatively, D is TRBD1 (5 bases). Germline V gene sequence: CDR1 SGHDN, CDR2 FVKESK. V was trimmed by 0 bases and J by 4 bases, leaving 9 bases between them. There are 14 residues in the CDR3. The CDR3 DNA reads as TGTGCCAGCAGCCAAGATCGGGGCAGCTATGGCTACACCTTC. Protein product: CASSQDRGSYGYTF. The variable domain in full, with the rest retrieved from reference TRBV14 and TRBJ1-2, is EAGVTQFPSHSVIEKGQTVTLRCDPISGHDNLYWYRRVMGKEIKFLLHFVKESKQDESGMPNNRFLAERTGGTYSTLKVQPAELEDSGVYFCASSQDRGSYGYTFGSGTRLTVV.

Written as DNA, the CDR3 is TGTGCCAGCACCCTGGGGCTAGCGGGTAGTTGGGAGCAGTTCTTC. Its translation: CASTLGLAGSWEQFF. This chain joins TRBV7-6 and TRBJ2-1; TRBD2 aligns across 8 bases. Trimming removed 7 bases from V and 10 bases from J; junction bases left unmatched: 15. The CDR3 has 15 residues. Germline assignment: CDR1 SGHVS and CDR2 FNYEAQ.

The genes are TRBV5-4 and TRBJ1-2, with D uncertain. Germline V gene data show CDR1 as SGHNT and CDR2 as YYREEE (reference sequence). CDR3 size: 15 residues. V dropped 7 bases and J dropped 4 bases, with 20 bases sitting between them. The CDR3 DNA follows: TGTGCCAGCCCTAGCCTCGTACCAAAGACCTATGGCTACACCTTC. Encoded protein: CASPSLVPKTYGYTF.

The rearrangement links TRBV27 to TRBJ1-1; D call uncertain. This CDR3 spans 15 amino acids. The germline V and J ends were trimmed by 0 bases and 4 bases, with 12 bases remaining between them. The germline CDR1 and CDR2 sequences are MNHEY and SMNVEV (reference sequence). Written as DNA, the CDR3 is TGTGCCAGCAGTTTATCGATCCTGCAATTCACTGAAGCTTTCTTT. The encoded protein is CASSLSILQFTEAFF.

The chain recombines TRBV6-5 with TRBJ2-2; 7 bases align to TRBD1. Germline trimming cut 5 bases from V and 2 bases from J; bases unmatched to any gene: 5. CDR3 length: 15 residues. Per the germline V gene, CDR1 is MNHEY and CDR2 is SVGAGI. CDR3 sequence (DNA): TGTGCCAGCAGTCTCGGGACAGCTAACACCGGGGAGCTGTTTTTT. This encodes CASSLGTANTGELFF.

This clone was found a few times. The chain joins TRBV7-6 to TRBJ1-4, with D possibly TRBD1 on 5 matching bases. The germline V gene encodes CDR1 SGHVS and CDR2 FNYEAQ. Deletions cut 5 bases from V and 6 bases from J, with 22 bases between. This CDR3 has 17 residues. The CDR3 loop is CASSRLFRGVGDEKLFF. CDR3 DNA: TGTGCCAGCAGCCGACTGTTCCGGGGGGTTGGGGATGAAAAACTGTTTTTT.

Here the CDR3 DNA reads TGTGCCAGCAGCCGGACAGGGAGCTCCTACAATGAGCAGTTCTTC. It codes for CASSRTGSSYNEQFF. V and J are TRBV25-1 and TRBJ2-1, with TRBD1 identical over 8 bases. The CDR3 is made up of 15 amino acids. Germline trimming cut 6 bases from V and 0 bases from J; bases unmatched to any gene: 4. Germline V gene sequence: CDR1 MGHDK, CDR2 SYGVNS. The variable domain in full, with the rest retrieved from reference TRBV25-1 and TRBJ2-1, is EADIYQTPRYLVIGTGKKITLECSQTMGHDKMYWYQQDPGMELHLIHYSYGVNSTEKGDLSSESTVSRIRTEHFPLTLESARPSHTSQYLCASSRTGSSYNEQFFGPGTRLTVL.

The V and J genes are TRBV6-5 and TRBJ2-1, with a weak D call TRBD1 (5 bases). CDR3 size: 15 residues. Between the trimmed V and J ends, which lost 7 bases and 6 bases, there was a span of 19 bases. The germline V gene encodes CDR1 MNHEY and CDR2 SVGAGI. The CDR3: CASTLSRGLFNEQFF. CDR3 bases: TGTGCCAGCACCTTATCTAGGGGTCTATTCAATGAGCAGTTCTTC.

The chain carries TRBV28 and TRBJ2-1, with 7 nucleotides matching TRBD1. The CDR3 has 14 amino acids. V trimming: 6 bases; J trimming: 6 bases; junction bases outside the gene matches: 8. CDR1 is MDHEN and CDR2 is SYDVKM in the germline V gene. CDR3 nucleotides: TGTGCCAGCAGAGACAGGGTTTGGGGCAATGAGCAGTTCTTC. Translating gives CASRDRVWGNEQFF.

The chain links TRBV2 to TRBJ2-5; D is possibly TRBD1 (6 bases). The J call is doubtful: the DNA matches TRBJ2-7 better. Germline V gene data show CDR1 as SNHLY and CDR2 as FYNNEI. The CDR3 is 14 amino acids. CDR3: CASSVFGQSYEQYF. In nucleotides, the CDR3 is TGTGCCAGCAGTGTTTTTGGACAGAGTTACGAGCAGTACTTC.

This clone was counted once. This sequence joins TRBV19 and TRBJ2-5; D might be TRBD2 (7 bases). CDR1 is LNHDA, CDR2 SQIVND, per germline (reference sequence). V was pared by 4 bases and J by 5 bases, with 23 bases between. The CDR3 consists of 17 residues. The DNA for the CDR3 is TGTGCCAGTAGTAGCGGGTTTGTGGGGGGGGGCCGGGAGACCCAGTACTTC. Residues: CASSSGFVGGGRETQYF.

This clone showed up just a few times. V is TRBV30 and J is TRBJ1-3, with D perhaps TRBD1 (6 bases). Germline lookup yields CDR1 GTSNPN and CDR2 SVGIG (reference sequence). V was cut by 2 bases and J by 4 bases, with 15 bases left in between. The CDR3 consists of 15 residues. CDR3 protein: CAWSPGGQGGNTIYF. In DNA, the CDR3 is TGTGCCTGGAGTCCTGGTGGCCAGGGGGGAAACACCATATATTTT. The variable domain in full, with the rest retrieved from reference TRBV30 and TRBJ1-3, is SQTIHQWPATLVQPVGSPLSLECTVEGTSNPNLYWYRQAAGRGLQLLFYSVGIGQISSEVPQNLSASRPQDRQFILSSKKLLLSDSGFYLCAWSPGGQGGNTIYFGEGSWLTVV.

The chain recombines TRBV25-1 with TRBJ2-1; TRBD2 might be the D (6 bases). Between the trimmed V and J ends, which lost 0 bases and 3 bases, there was a span of 9 bases. Germline CDR1 reads MGHDK; CDR2 reads SYGVNS. CDR3 length: 15 amino acids. The DNA of the CDR3 is TGTGCCAGCAGTGAATACACGGGACTCTACAATGAGCAGTTCTTC. This translates into CASSEYTGLYNEQFF. Drawing the rest from reference TRBV25-1 and TRBJ2-1, the complete variable domain is EADIYQTPRYLVIGTGKKITLECSQTMGHDKMYWYQQDPGMELHLIHYSYGVNSTEKGDLSSESTVSRIRTEHFPLTLESARPSHTSQYLCASSEYTGLYNEQFFGPGTRLTVL.

The chain uses TRBV29-1 and TRBJ1-5; D ambiguous. The CDR3 covers 13 residues. Trimming took off 1 base at V and 7 bases at J, with 11 bases between the two ends. Germline loops: CDR1 SQVTM, CDR2 ANQGSEA. The chain's CDR3 is CSVEAFSGQPQHF. The DNA for the CDR3 is TGCAGCGTTGAAGCTTTCTCCGGGCAGCCCCAGCATTTT.

V and J are TRBV27 and TRBJ2-1; TRBD2 aligns across 14 bases. Trimming at V came to 0 bases and at J to 12 bases, leaving 4 bases not matched to a gene. The CDR3 length is 15 residues. Germline V lookup: CDR1 MNHEY, CDR2 SMNVEV (reference sequence). The CDR3 sequence: CASSLSTSGGAGQFF. The CDR3, as DNA: TGTGCCAGCAGTTTATCGACTAGCGGGGGGGCGGGGCAGTTCTTC.

The rearrangement uses TRBV29-1 and TRBJ2-3; D unresolved. The CDR3 totals 12 residues. V was clipped by 6 bases and J by 7 bases, with 14 bases between them. Germline loops: CDR1 SQVTM, CDR2 ANQGSEA. As DNA, the CDR3 is TGCAGCGTCGGAAGAGGTAGTAATACGCAGTATTTT. This sequence encodes CSVGRGSNTQYF.

This rearrangement joins TRBV7-3 to TRBJ2-3, with 7 bases lining up with TRBD2. V lost 6 bases, J lost 4 bases, and 4 bases stayed unmatched. The CDR3 consists of 13 residues. Germline V gene data show CDR1 as SGHTA and CDR2 as FQGTGA. CDR3 DNA sequence: TGTGCCAGCAGGCTGGGGGGGGCAGATACGCAGTATTTT. Translation: CASRLGGADTQYF.

The chain is built from TRBV19 and TRBJ1-1; no firm D call. V was pared by 5 bases and J by 1 base, with 5 bases between. The CDR3 is 12 amino acids. Germline values: CDR1 LNHDA, CDR2 SQIVND (reference sequence). CDR3 amino acids: CASSVENTEAFF. DNA of the CDR3: TGTGCCAGTAGTGTGGAGAACACTGAAGCTTTCTTT.

The rearrangement uses TRBV7-3 and TRBJ2-1, with D possibly being TRBD2 (5 bases). This CDR3 is built from 15 residues. Trimming stripped 5 bases from V and 0 bases from J, with 11 bases between. From germline, CDR1 is SGHTA and CDR2 FQGTGA. This CDR3 reads CASSVASSSYNEQFF. CDR3 coding DNA: TGTGCCAGCAGCGTAGCGAGTAGCTCCTACAATGAGCAGTTCTTC. The full variable domain, with the rest looked up from reference TRBV7-3 and TRBJ2-1, is GAGVSQTPSNKVTEKGKYVELRCDPISGHTALYWYRQSLGQGPEFLIYFQGTGAADDSGLPNDRFFAVRPEGSVSTLKIQRTERGDSAVYLCASSVASSSYNEQFFGPGTRLTVL.

The chain links TRBV9 to TRBJ1-2, with TRBD1 as a possible D gene (6 bases). Germline CDR1 SGDLS, CDR2 YYNGEE. The CDR3 totals 15 residues. The ends were cut back, 3 bases at V and 2 bases at J, with 14 bases in the middle. CDR3 coding DNA: TGTGCCAGCAGCGCCGAGGCTAGGGGGAACTATGGCTACACCTTC. Amino acids: CASSAEARGNYGYTF.